Listed here is a single TCR beta chain. Antigen specificity is unknown. Between the trimmed V and J ends, which lost 3 bases and 1 base, there was a span of 17 bases. CDR3 size: 17 residues. Germline-derived CDR1 and CDR2 are MGHRA and YSYEKL. The sample comes from a study of T-cell reconstitution after alpha-beta-depleted transplantation in children. Construction of the TCRbeta library involved unique molecular identifiers. TCRdb fed the PCR reads into MiXCR, producing one record per CDR3 protein. The sample lists about 98,000 distinct CDR3 sequences, 7.5% to 9% seen once, with about 15% in the top ten. Study-level results: Some patients' high day-60 TCRbeta diversity was traced to surviving recipient T cells and thymic progenitors. Most T-cell counts and diversity one year after the transplant came from T cells that were newly produced. Expanded graft clones, several hundred of them, were reportedly the source of alpha-beta T cells about two months after transplant.

The rearrangement links TRBV4-1 to TRBJ2-3; D possibly uses TRBD1 or TRBD2 (5 bases each). This specimen consisted of PBMCs, obtained before TCRalphabeta/CD19-depleted stem cell transplant. The receptor was derived from a boy younger than 10 with acute lymphoblastic leukemia, due to receive a stem cell transplant. This chain's CDR3 is CASSQRPGVGGTDTQYF. The CDR3 DNA reads as TGCGCCAGCAGCCAGCGCCCCGGGGTAGGGGGCACAGATACGCAGTATTTT.